The following is a T cell receptor (beta chain) sequence with its context. Its antigen remains unknown. The split of CD4+ cells yielded CD45RA+ naive and CD45RA-negative memory subsets. This record comes from a study of shared clonotypes between healthy human individuals. Whole-study results and caveats: Sequencing depth was predicted to influence how clonotypes are shared among donors.

On sorted subsets, replicate PCRs used 150 to 250 ng DNA, or tens of thousands of T cell genomes. Assay used: immunoSEQ multiplex PCR; TCRdb lists only in-frame clones, some missing. The sample holds a few million clones, roughly 90% seen once. The CDR3 runs 16 residues. The V gene's germline CDR1 is SEHNR and CDR2 FQNEAQ (reference sequence). V lost 5 bases to trimming and J lost 2 bases; unmatched junction nucleotides: 6. The sequence came from a man aged 18-30 years in good health. Some clones in this sample may be carry-over from other donors' samples. The chain carries TRBV7-9 and TRBJ2-2; 9 nucleotides align to TRBD2. The specimen sequenced was naive CD4+ T cells from PBMCs. Described subset: CD45RA+ positively selected. CDR3 coding DNA: TGTGCCAGCAGCCCCATAGCGGGAGCCAACACCGGGGAGCTGTTTTTT. This sequence encodes CASSPIAGANTGELFF.